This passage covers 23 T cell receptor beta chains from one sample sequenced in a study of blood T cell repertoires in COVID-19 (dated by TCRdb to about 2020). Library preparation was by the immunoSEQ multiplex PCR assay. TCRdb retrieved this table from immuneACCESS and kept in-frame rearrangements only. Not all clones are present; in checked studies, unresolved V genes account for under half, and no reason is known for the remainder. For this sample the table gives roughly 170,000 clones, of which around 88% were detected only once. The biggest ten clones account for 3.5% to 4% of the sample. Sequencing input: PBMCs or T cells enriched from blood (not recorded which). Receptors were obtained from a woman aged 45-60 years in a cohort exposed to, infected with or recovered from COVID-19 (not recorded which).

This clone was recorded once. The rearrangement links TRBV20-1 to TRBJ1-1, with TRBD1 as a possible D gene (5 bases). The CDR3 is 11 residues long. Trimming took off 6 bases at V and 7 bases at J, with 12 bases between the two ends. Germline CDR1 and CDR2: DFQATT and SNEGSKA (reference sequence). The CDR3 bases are TGCAGTGCCAGTGGGGCCGTTGAAGCTTTCTTT. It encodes CSASGAVEAFF.

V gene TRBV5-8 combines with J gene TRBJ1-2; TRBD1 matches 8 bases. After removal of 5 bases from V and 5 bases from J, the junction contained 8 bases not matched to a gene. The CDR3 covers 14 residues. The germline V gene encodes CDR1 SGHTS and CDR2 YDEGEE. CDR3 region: CASRHRGGVYGYTF. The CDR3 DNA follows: TGTGCCAGCAGACACAGGGGGGGCGTGTATGGCTACACCTTC.

The CDR3 spells CASSPGQGARNEQFF. CDR3 nucleotide sequence: TGTGCCAGCTCACCGGGACAGGGGGCGCGTAATGAGCAGTTCTTC. The V gene is TRBV18, the J gene TRBJ2-1; 12 bases align to TRBD1. CDR3 length: 15 amino acids. V gave up 3 bases and J gave up 7 bases; unmatched junction bases: 4. Germline V gene data show CDR1 as KGHSH and CDR2 as LQKENI.

The CDR3 coding sequence is TGTGCCAGCAGCCCTCGGACTAGCGGGAGCAGGGAGCAGTACTTC. Amino acids: CASSPRTSGSREQYF. This chain links TRBV7-2 with TRBJ2-7; 13 nucleotides align to TRBD2. The length of the CDR3 is 15 residues. V lost 5 bases to trimming and J lost 7 bases; unmatched junction nucleotides: 8. Germline-derived CDR1 and CDR2 are SGHTA and FQGNSA.

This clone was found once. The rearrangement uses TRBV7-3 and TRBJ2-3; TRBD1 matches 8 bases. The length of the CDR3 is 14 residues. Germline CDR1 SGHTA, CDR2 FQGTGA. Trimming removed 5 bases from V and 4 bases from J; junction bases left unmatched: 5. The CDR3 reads CASSPQGVADTQYF. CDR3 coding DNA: TGTGCCAGCAGCCCACAGGGGGTCGCAGATACGCAGTATTTT.

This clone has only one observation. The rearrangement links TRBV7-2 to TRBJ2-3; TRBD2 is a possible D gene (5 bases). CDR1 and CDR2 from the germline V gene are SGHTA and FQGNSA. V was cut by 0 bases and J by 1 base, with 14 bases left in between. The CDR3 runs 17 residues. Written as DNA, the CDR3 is TGTGCCAGCAGCTTAGCTGCGGGCGTTACACGCACAGATACGCAGTATTTT. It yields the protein CASSLAAGVTRTDTQYF.

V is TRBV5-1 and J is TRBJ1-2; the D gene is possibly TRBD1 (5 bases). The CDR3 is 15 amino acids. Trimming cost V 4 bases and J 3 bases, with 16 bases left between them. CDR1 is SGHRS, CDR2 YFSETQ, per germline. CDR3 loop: CASSPGGGFDYGYTF. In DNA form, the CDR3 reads TGCGCCAGCAGCCCCGGGGGGGGGTTCGACTATGGCTACACCTTC.

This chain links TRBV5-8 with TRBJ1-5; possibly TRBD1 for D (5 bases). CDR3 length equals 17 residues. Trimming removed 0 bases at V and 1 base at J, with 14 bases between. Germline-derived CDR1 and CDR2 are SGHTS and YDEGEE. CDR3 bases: TGTGCCAGCAGCTTGGATTGGGGCGCCAGCAGCAATCAGCCCCAGCATTTT. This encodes CASSLDWGASSNQPQHF. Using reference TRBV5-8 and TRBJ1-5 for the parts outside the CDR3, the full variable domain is EAGVTQSPTHLIKTRGQQATLRCSPISGHTSVYWYQQALGLGLQFLLWYDEGEERNRGNFPPRFSGRQFPNYSSELNVNALELEDSALYLCASSLDWGASSNQPQHFGDGTRLSIL.

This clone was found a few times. CDR3 sequence reads: CASSSLQSVVRAEKLFF. The CDR3 coding sequence is TGTGCCAGCAGTTCCCTCCAATCGGTTGTACGAGCTGAAAAACTGTTTTTT. V gene TRBV28 combines with J gene TRBJ1-4; D call uncertain. The CDR3 sequence is 17 residues long. Trimming removed 4 bases from V and 7 bases from J, with 22 bases in between. CDR1 and CDR2 (germline): MDHEN, SYDVKM. The whole variable domain, remainder taken from reference TRBV28 and TRBJ1-4, is DVKVTQSSRYLVKRTGEKVFLECVQDMDHENMFWYRQDPGLGLRLIYFSYDVKMKEKGDIPEGYSVSREKKERFSLILESASTNQTSMYLCASSSLQSVVRAEKLFFGSGTQLSVL.

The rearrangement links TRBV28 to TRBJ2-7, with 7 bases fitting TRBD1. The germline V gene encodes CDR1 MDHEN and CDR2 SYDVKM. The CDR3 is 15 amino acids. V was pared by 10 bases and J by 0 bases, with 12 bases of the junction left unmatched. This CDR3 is CAINPSRTGSYEQYF. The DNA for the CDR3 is TGTGCCATTAACCCTTCCAGGACAGGCTCCTACGAGCAGTACTTC.

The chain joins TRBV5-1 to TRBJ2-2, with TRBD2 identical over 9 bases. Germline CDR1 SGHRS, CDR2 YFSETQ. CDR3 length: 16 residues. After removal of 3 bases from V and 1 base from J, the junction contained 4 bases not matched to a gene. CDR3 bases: TGCGCCAGCAGCTCCGGACTAGCGCTGAACACCGGGGAGCTGTTTTTT. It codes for CASSSGLALNTGELFF.

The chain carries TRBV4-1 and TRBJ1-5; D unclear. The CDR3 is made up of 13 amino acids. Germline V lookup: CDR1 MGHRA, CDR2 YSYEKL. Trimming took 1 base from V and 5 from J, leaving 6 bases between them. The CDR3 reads CASSQGRDQPQHF. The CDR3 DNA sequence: TGCGCCAGCAGCCAAGGACGGGATCAGCCCCAGCATTTT.

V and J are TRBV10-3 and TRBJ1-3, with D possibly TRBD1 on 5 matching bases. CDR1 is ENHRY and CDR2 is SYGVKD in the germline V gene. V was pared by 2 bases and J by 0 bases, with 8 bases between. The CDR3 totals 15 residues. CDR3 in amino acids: CAISEAQVSGNTIYF. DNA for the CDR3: TGTGCCATCAGTGAGGCACAGGTCTCTGGAAACACCATATATTTT.

The CDR3 region is CAWSGGTGSYEQYF. In DNA form, the CDR3 reads TGTGCCTGGAGTGGGGGGACAGGTTCCTACGAGCAGTACTTC. The V and J genes are TRBV30 and TRBJ2-7, with 8 bases lining up with TRBD1. The germline CDR1 and CDR2 sequences are GTSNPN and SVGIG (reference sequence). Germline trimming cut 1 base from V and 1 base from J; bases unmatched to any gene: 3. The CDR3 loop spans 14 amino acids.

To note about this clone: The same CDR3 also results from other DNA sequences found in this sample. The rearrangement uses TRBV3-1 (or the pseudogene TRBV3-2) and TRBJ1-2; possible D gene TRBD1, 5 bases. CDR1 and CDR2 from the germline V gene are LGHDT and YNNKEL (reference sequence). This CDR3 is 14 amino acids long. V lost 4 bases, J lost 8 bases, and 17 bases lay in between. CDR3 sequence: CASSPGGKGYGYTF. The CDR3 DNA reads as TGTGCCAGCAGCCCGGGGGGAAAAGGGTACGGCTACACCTTC.

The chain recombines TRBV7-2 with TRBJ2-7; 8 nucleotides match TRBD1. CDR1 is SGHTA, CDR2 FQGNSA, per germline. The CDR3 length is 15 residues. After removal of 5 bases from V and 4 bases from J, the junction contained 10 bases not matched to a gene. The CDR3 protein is CASSIRTGYQYEQYF. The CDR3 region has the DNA TGTGCCAGCAGCATAAGGACAGGGTATCAATACGAGCAGTACTTC.

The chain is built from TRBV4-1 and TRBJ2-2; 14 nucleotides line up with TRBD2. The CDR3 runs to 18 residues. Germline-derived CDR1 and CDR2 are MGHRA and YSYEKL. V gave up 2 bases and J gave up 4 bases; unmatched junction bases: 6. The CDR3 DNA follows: TGCGCCAGCAGCCAAAGCCGGACTAGCGGGGGGCCCACCGGGGAGCTGTTTTTT. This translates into CASSQSRTSGGPTGELFF.

CDR3 residues: CASSEGGPGYGYTF. CDR3 nucleotides: TGTGCCAGCAGCGAGGGAGGGCCGGGTTATGGCTACACCTTC. The rearrangement joins TRBV7-2 to TRBJ1-2; no definite D call. V lost 5 bases to trimming and J lost 5 bases, with 15 bases between them. Germline V CDR1 and CDR2: SGHTA, FQGNSA. The CDR3 covers 14 residues.

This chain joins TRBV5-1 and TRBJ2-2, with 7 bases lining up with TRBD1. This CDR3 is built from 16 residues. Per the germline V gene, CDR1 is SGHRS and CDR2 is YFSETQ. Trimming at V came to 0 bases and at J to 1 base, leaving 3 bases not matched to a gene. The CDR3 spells CASSLVQGENTGELFF. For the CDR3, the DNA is TGCGCCAGCAGCTTGGTCCAGGGGGAGAACACCGGGGAGCTGTTTTTT.

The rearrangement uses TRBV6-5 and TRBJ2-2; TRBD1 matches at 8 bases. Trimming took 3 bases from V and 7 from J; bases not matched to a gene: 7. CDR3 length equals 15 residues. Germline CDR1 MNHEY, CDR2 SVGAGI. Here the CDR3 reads CASSYRTGYSGELFF. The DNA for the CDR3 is TGTGCCAGCAGTTATAGGACAGGGTACAGCGGGGAGCTGTTTTTT.

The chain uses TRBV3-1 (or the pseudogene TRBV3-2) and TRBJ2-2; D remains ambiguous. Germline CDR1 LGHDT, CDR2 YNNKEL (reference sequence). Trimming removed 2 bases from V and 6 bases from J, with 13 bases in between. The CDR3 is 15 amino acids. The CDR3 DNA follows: TGTGCCAGCAGCCAACTGAGCCGGAGCGCCGGGGAGCTGTTTTTT. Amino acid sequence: CASSQLSRSAGELFF.

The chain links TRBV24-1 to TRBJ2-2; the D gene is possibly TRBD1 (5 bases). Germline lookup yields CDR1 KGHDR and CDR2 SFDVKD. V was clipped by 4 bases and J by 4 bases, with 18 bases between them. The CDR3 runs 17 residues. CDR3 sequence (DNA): TGTGCCACCAGTGAGATTATAGGGGCGGTCGGCACCGGGGAGCTGTTTTTT. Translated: CATSEIIGAVGTGELFF.

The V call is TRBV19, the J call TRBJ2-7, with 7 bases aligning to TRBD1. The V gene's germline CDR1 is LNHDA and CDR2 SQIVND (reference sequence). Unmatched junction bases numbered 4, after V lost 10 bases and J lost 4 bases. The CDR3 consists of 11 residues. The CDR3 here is CATATGYEQYF. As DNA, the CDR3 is TGTGCCACCGCGACAGGGTACGAGCAGTACTTC.